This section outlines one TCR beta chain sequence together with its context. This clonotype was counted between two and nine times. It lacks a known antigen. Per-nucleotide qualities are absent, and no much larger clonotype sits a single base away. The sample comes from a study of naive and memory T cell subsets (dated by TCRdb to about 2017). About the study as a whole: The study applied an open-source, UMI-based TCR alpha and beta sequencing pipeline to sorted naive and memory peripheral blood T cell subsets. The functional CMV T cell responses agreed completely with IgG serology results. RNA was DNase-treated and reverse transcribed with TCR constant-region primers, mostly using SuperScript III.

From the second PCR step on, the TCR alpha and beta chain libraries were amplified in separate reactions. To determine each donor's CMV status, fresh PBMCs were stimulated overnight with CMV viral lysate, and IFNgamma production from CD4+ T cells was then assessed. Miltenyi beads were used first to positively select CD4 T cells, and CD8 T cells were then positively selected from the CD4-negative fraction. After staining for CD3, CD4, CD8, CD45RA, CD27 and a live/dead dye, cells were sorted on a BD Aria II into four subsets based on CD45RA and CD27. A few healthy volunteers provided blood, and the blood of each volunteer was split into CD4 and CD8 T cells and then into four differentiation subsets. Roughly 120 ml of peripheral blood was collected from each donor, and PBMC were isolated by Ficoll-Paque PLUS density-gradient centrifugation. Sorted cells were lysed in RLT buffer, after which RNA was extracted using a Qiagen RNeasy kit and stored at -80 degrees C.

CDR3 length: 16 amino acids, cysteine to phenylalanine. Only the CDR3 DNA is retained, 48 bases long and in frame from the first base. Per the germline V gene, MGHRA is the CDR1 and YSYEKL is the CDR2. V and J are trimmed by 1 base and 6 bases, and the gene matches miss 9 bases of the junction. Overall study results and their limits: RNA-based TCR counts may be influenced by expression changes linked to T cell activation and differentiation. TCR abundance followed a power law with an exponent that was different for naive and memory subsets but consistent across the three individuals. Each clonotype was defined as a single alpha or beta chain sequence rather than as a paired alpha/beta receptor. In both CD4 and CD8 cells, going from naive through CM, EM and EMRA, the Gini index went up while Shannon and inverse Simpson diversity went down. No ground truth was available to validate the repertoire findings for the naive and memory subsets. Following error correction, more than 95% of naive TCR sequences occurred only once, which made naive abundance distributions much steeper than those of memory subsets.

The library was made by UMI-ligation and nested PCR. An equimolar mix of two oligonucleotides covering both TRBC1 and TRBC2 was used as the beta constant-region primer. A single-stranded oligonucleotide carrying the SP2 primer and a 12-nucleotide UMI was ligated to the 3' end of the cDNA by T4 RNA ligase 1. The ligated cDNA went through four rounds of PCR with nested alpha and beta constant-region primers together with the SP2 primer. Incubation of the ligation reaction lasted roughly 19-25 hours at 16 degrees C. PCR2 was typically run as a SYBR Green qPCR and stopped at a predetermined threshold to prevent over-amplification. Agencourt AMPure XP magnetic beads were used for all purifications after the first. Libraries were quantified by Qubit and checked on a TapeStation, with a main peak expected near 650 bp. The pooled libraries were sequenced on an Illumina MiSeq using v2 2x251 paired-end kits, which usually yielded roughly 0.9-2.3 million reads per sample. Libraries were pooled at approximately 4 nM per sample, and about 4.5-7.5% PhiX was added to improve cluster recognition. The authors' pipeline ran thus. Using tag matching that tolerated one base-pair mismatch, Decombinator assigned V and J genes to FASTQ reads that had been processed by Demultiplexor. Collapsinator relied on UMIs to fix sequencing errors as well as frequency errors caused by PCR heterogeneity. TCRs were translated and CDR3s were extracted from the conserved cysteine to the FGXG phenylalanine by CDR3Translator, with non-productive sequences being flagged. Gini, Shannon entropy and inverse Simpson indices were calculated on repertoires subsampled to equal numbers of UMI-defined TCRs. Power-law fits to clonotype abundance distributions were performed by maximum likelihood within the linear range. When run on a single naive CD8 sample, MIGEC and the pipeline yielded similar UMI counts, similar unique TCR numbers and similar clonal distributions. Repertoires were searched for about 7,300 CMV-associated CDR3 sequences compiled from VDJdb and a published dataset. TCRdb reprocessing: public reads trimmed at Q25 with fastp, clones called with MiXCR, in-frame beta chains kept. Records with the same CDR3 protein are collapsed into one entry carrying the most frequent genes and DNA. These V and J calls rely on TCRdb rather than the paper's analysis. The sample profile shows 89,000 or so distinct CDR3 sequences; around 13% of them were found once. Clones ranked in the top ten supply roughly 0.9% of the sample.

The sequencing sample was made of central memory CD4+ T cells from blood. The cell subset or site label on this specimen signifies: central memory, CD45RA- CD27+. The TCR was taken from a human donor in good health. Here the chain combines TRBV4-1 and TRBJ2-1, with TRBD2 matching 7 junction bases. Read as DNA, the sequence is TGCGCCAGCAGCCAAGGCGGACTAGTACTTCGCAATGAGCAGTTCTTC. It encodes CASSQGGLVLRNEQFF.